The 2 T cell receptor beta chains below come from one sample, sequenced in a study of cytomegalovirus exposure and HLA in healthy donors. Vbeta (60) and Jbeta (13) primers were used in the PCR. Sequencing was performed with immunoSEQ multiplex PCR; in TCRdb, only in-frame clones are kept and a portion is missing. The profile shows some 150,000 clones, roughly 82% of them singletons. Sequenced sample: PBMCs. The origin of the receptors is a young man in good health and CMV-seropositive.

V and J are TRBV23-1 and TRBJ1-6; D gene unclear. TRBV23-1 is designated an ORF whose function remains uncertain. The V end was cut by 2 bases, the J end by 6 bases, with 8 bases between. This CDR3 is built from 14 residues. The CDR3 nucleotides are TGCGCCAGCAGTCAAACGGGGTTTAATTCACCCCTCCACTTT. This translates into CASSQTGFNSPLHF.

The V and J genes are TRBV27 and TRBJ2-6, with D possibly being TRBD1 (6 bases). The germline CDR1 and CDR2 sequences are MNHEY and SMNVEV (reference sequence). With 3 bases removed from V and 0 bases from J, the gap between germline ends came to 9 bases. This CDR3 comprises 16 residues. CDR3 in amino acids: CASSFLGGSGANVLTF. As DNA, the CDR3 is TGTGCCAGCAGTTTTTTAGGGGGCTCTGGGGCCAACGTCCTGACTTTC.